One and the same sample provided the 28 T cell receptor beta chains below, sequenced in a study of T cell changes during pregnancy in multiple sclerosis. Measured with immunoSEQ multiplex PCR; TCRdb has only the in-frame clones, and not every one. Altogether some 60,000 clones are present, 75% to 95% being singletons, with the ten largest covering 3% to 4%. Sample: peripheral blood, taken after pregnancy. These receptor sequences come from a female donor in good health, enrolled as a control in a pregnancy study.

The chain joins TRBV27 to TRBJ2-5, with 11 bases identical to TRBD2. The CDR3 totals 15 residues. The V segment lost 3 bases and the J segment 2 bases; nucleotides outside the gene matches: 2. The germline V gene encodes CDR1 MNHEY and CDR2 SMNVEV (reference sequence). CDR3 protein: CASSFLAGGQETQYF. For the CDR3, the DNA is TGTGCCAGCAGTTTCCTAGCGGGAGGACAAGAGACCCAGTACTTC.

This rearrangement joins TRBV14 to TRBJ1-3; D might be TRBD1 (6 bases). The germline gives CDR1 SGHDN, CDR2 FVKESK. The germline V and J ends were trimmed by 0 bases and 0 bases, with 12 bases remaining between them. The CDR3 length is 17 residues. The CDR3 protein is CASSQEQGWISGNTIYF. CDR3 nucleotide sequence: TGTGCCAGCAGCCAAGAACAGGGATGGATCTCTGGAAACACCATATATTTT.

This chain joins TRBV28 and TRBJ1-4, with no clear D. V lost 2 bases to trimming and J lost 8 bases, with 9 bases between them. This CDR3 is built from 13 residues. Per germline, CDR1 MDHEN and CDR2 SYDVKM. The chain's CDR3 is CASSLSVREKLFF. CDR3 in DNA: TGTGCCAGCAGTTTAAGCGTTCGGGAAAAACTGTTTTTT. Complete variable domain (other parts from reference TRBV28 and TRBJ1-4): DVKVTQSSRYLVKRTGEKVFLECVQDMDHENMFWYRQDPGLGLRLIYFSYDVKMKEKGDIPEGYSVSREKKERFSLILESASTNQTSMYLCASSLSVREKLFFGSGTQLSVL.

This chain connects TRBV2 to TRBJ2-1; D is perhaps TRBD2 (7 bases). The CDR3 has 16 amino acids. Trimming left V 0 bases short and J 8 bases short, with 17 bases between. CDR1 and CDR2 (germline): SNHLY, FYNNEI. Here the CDR3 DNA reads TGTGCCAGCAGTGAAGCTAAGGGCGGGGGCGAGGATGAGCAGTTCTTC. Protein sequence: CASSEAKGGGEDEQFF. The variable domain in full, with the rest retrieved from reference TRBV2 and TRBJ2-1, is EPEVTQTPSHQVTQMGQEVILRCVPISNHLYFYWYRQILGQKVEFLVSFYNNEISEKSEIFDDQFSVERPDGSNFTLKIRSTKLEDSAMYFCASSEAKGGGEDEQFFGPGTRLTVL.

The rearrangement joins TRBV9 to TRBJ2-1, with 10 bases aligning to TRBD2. After removal of 0 bases from V and 6 bases from J, the junction contained 6 bases not matched to a gene. The germline CDR1 and CDR2 sequences are SGDLS and YYNGEE. This CDR3 is 16 amino acids long. In DNA form, the CDR3 reads TGTGCCAGCAGCGTAGGGGCTAGCGGGAGTTTCAATGAGCAGTTCTTC. Its translation: CASSVGASGSFNEQFF.

This chain connects TRBV28 to TRBJ2-1, with D unclear. Germline V gene data show CDR1 as MDHEN and CDR2 as SYDVKM. This CDR3 spans 11 amino acids. Trimming took 3 bases from V and 10 from J, leaving 7 bases between them. The CDR3 DNA reads TGTGCCAGCAGTTTCATCAGGGAGCAGTTCTTC. Protein product: CASSFIREQFF.

The chain carries TRBV6-1 and TRBJ2-1; 9 nucleotides line up with TRBD2. V shed 2 bases, J shed 4 bases, and the junction held 9 bases outside the gene matches. Per the germline V gene, CDR1 is MNHNS and CDR2 is SASEGT. The CDR3 covers 17 residues. The CDR3, as DNA: TGTGCCAGCAGTGAAAGGCGGGAGGGCCTACGTTACAATGAGCAGTTCTTC. Protein product: CASSERREGLRYNEQFF.

The rearrangement links TRBV6-6 to TRBJ2-7; TRBD2 matches at 8 bases. CDR1 and CDR2 from the germline V gene are MNHNY and SVGAGI (reference sequence). There are 16 residues in the CDR3. V trimming: 0 bases; J trimming: 2 bases; junction bases outside the gene matches: 6. The CDR3 loop reads CASSYSRLAGAYEQYF. DNA of the CDR3: TGTGCCAGCAGTTACTCGAGGCTAGCGGGTGCCTACGAGCAGTACTTC.

The J gene is TRBJ2-3, the V gene TRBV11-2; the D is unclear. Deletions cut 1 base from V and 8 bases from J, with 13 bases between. The CDR3 runs 14 residues. Looked up from germline, CDR1 is SGHAT and CDR2 is FQNNGV. CDR3 sequence (DNA): TGTGCCAGCAGCTTAGGGTCGTCAGAATCTACGCAGTATTTT. Its translation: CASSLGSSESTQYF.

The chain employs TRBV9 and TRBJ2-3; no clear D. There are 12 residues in the CDR3. Germline CDR1 is SGDLS and CDR2 is YYNGEE. V was cut by 4 bases and J by 0 bases, with 3 bases left in between. DNA of the CDR3: TGTGCCAGCAGCCGTAGCACAGATACGCAGTATTTT. Protein: CASSRSTDTQYF.

V is TRBV7-9 and J is TRBJ2-3; 10 bases align to TRBD1. V lost 5 bases and J lost 5; bases outside the gene matches: 13. The CDR3 is 17 amino acids. The V gene's germline CDR1 is SEHNR and CDR2 FQNEAQ (reference sequence). Here the CDR3 DNA reads TGTGCCAGCAGCACCCCAGGGACAGGGGATCTTATAGATACGCAGTATTTT. It translates to CASSTPGTGDLIDTQYF.

This sequence joins TRBV7-2 and TRBJ2-5; D perhaps matches TRBD2 (6 bases). The CDR3 loop spans 16 amino acids. V was clipped by 4 bases and J by 5 bases, with 20 bases between them. Germline CDR1 reads SGHTA; CDR2 reads FQGNSA. As DNA, the CDR3 is TGTGCCAGCAGCTCCGGGGCTAGCGATAAGTGGGAGACCCAGTACTTC. This sequence encodes CASSSGASDKWETQYF.

The chain combines TRBV27 with TRBJ2-7; D is ambiguous. The V end was cut by 3 bases, the J end by 3 bases, with 9 bases between. There are 13 residues in the CDR3. Germline CDR1 is MNHEY and CDR2 is SMNVEV (reference sequence). The CDR3: CASSFSPHYEQYF. The DNA of the CDR3 is TGTGCCAGCAGTTTTTCCCCCCACTACGAGCAGTACTTC.

This chain uses TRBV6-5 with TRBJ1-2; TRBD1 is a possible D gene (6 bases). The CDR3 runs 15 residues. CDR1 and CDR2 (germline): MNHEY, SVGAGI. V lost 0 bases and J 3 bases, leaving 11 bases between the germline ends. The CDR3 region is CASSYSAGEHYGYTF. In DNA form, the CDR3 reads TGTGCCAGCAGTTACTCCGCAGGGGAACACTATGGCTACACCTTC.

V is TRBV25-1 and J is TRBJ1-2; D is perhaps TRBD1 (6 bases). The V gene lost 3 bases and the J gene lost 5 bases, with 16 bases spanning the gap. Germline-derived CDR1 and CDR2 are MGHDK and SYGVNS. CDR3 length equals 15 residues. CDR3 region: CASSDGGGHFYGYTF. The CDR3 nucleotides are TGTGCCAGCAGTGACGGGGGGGGCCACTTTTATGGCTACACCTTC.

The chain links TRBV6-5 to TRBJ2-3, with a tentative D call TRBD1 (6 bases). The CDR3 is made up of 14 amino acids. CDR1 and CDR2 from the germline V gene are MNHEY and SVGAGI. V dropped 5 bases and J dropped 8 bases, with 17 bases sitting between them. The CDR3 here is CASSEGRGLGTQYF. In nucleotides, the CDR3 is TGTGCCAGCAGTGAGGGCAGGGGTCTAGGTACGCAGTATTTT.

The CDR3 sequence: CASSQGQETYEQYF. For the CDR3, the DNA is TGTGCCAGCAGCCAAGGACAGGAGACCTACGAGCAGTACTTC. This chain links TRBV14 with TRBJ2-7, with D possibly being TRBD1 (6 bases). The germline CDR1 and CDR2 sequences are SGHDN and FVKESK. V was pared by 1 base and J by 2 bases, with 9 bases between. The CDR3 consists of 14 residues.

In its sample, this clone was seen once. V is TRBV18 and J is TRBJ1-3, with D tentatively TRBD1 (6 bases). V gave up 3 bases and J gave up 2 bases, with 11 bases separating them. Germline V CDR1 and CDR2: KGHSH, LQKENI. This CDR3 region has 15 residues. CDR3 DNA sequence: TGTGCCAGCTCACCGAGCACAGGGACTGGAAACACCATATATTTT. Protein product: CASSPSTGTGNTIYF.

The sample holds one count of this clone. This chain joins TRBV5-1 and TRBJ2-2, with 12 bases lining up with TRBD1. The trim removed 4 bases at V and 7 bases at J, leaving 5 bases unmatched. The germline CDR1 and CDR2 sequences are SGHRS and YFSETQ. The CDR3 has 15 amino acids. The CDR3 is CASSQGQGANGELFF. In DNA, the CDR3 is TGCGCCAGCAGCCAGGGACAGGGGGCGAACGGGGAGCTGTTTTTT.

This clone was found a few times. This chain uses TRBV5-6 with TRBJ1-1; no definite D call. The CDR3 covers 14 residues. With 2 bases removed from V and 1 base from J, the gap between germline ends came to 9 bases. The V gene's germline CDR1 is SGHDT and CDR2 YYEEEE. The DNA for the CDR3 is TGTGCCAGCAGCTTCCTACACAGGAACACTGAAGCTTTCTTT. This gives the protein CASSFLHRNTEAFF. Based on the CDR3 plus reference TRBV5-6 and TRBJ1-1, the full variable domain is DAGVTQSPTHLIKTRGQQVTLRCSPKSGHDTVSWYQQALGQGPQFIFQYYEEEERQRGNFPDRFSGHQFPNYSSELNVNALLLGDSALYLCASSFLHRNTEAFFGQGTRLTVV.

The chain couples TRBV11-2 to TRBJ1-2; possibly TRBD1 for D (5 bases). Looked up from germline, CDR1 is SGHAT and CDR2 is FQNNGV. CDR3 size: 15 residues. The V end lost 5 bases, the J end lost 0 bases, and 13 bases lay between the germline ends. The DNA of the CDR3 is TGTGCCAGCAGCCTTCGGACACGAGCTAACTATGGCTACACCTTC. Encoded protein: CASSLRTRANYGYTF.

This chain joins TRBV15 and TRBJ1-4, with D possibly being TRBD1 (6 bases). V was clipped by 4 bases and J by 14 bases, with 20 bases between them. CDR3 length equals 14 residues. The germline gives CDR1 LNHNV, CDR2 YYDKDF (reference sequence). This CDR3 is CATSIPSNRARLFF. The DNA of the CDR3 is TGTGCCACCAGCATACCCTCGAACAGGGCCAGGCTGTTTTTT.

Concerning this clone itself: The same CDR3 can be traced to other DNA sequences in this sample. This chain connects TRBV18 to TRBJ2-7; 10 positions match TRBD1. Trimming cost V 3 bases and J 5 bases; bases outside gene matches: 1. CDR1 KGHSH and CDR2 LQKENI come from the germline V gene. The CDR3 is made up of 13 amino acids. The CDR3 nucleotides are TGTGCCAGCTCACCTGGGACAGGGGACGAGCAGTACTTC. Amino acid sequence: CASSPGTGDEQYF.

The J gene is TRBJ2-1, the V gene TRBV14; 11 bases align to TRBD2. This CDR3 is 16 amino acids long. Per the germline V gene, CDR1 is SGHDN and CDR2 is FVKESK. V gave up 7 bases and J gave up 0 bases; unmatched junction bases: 5. The CDR3 nucleotides are TGTGCCAGCACTAGCGGGGGGCTGAGCTCCTACAATGAGCAGTTCTTC. Translated: CASTSGGLSSYNEQFF.

In this sample, this clone turned up once. The V and J genes are TRBV7-3 and TRBJ2-7, with no clear D. CDR1 is SGHTA and CDR2 is FQGTGA in the germline V gene. The CDR3 loop spans 13 amino acids. V lost 1 base to trimming and J lost 5 bases, with 9 bases between them. The CDR3 bases are TGTGCCAGCAGCTTAAACGTGGAGCACGAGCAGTACTTC. It codes for CASSLNVEHEQYF.

The chain recombines TRBV27 with TRBJ2-5, with D possibly being TRBD2 (5 bases). Germline assignment: CDR1 MNHEY and CDR2 SMNVEV (reference sequence). Trimming removed 6 bases at V and 5 bases at J, with 16 bases between. This CDR3 region has 14 residues. The CDR3 region has the DNA TGTGCCAGCAGATCCTTCCAGGACTGGGAGACCCAGTACTTC. It codes for CASRSFQDWETQYF.

The sample holds one count of this clone. The chain is built from TRBV27 and TRBJ2-1; 9 nucleotides agree with TRBD1. Germline CDR1 MNHEY, CDR2 SMNVEV (reference sequence). This CDR3 has 17 residues. V was pared by 5 bases and J by 4 bases, with 12 bases of the junction left unmatched. The CDR3 sequence: CASSPTPDRGRYNEQFF. The CDR3 DNA is TGTGCCAGCAGTCCCACTCCGGACAGGGGCCGATACAATGAGCAGTTCTTC.

This sequence joins TRBV30 and TRBJ1-5, with D possibly TRBD1 on 5 matching bases. Germline-derived CDR1 and CDR2 are GTSNPN and SVGIG (reference sequence). Trimming took 5 bases from V and 5 from J, leaving 19 bases between them. The CDR3 totals 15 residues. CDR3 nucleotides: TGTGCCTGGTCCCTCGGTGGGGCAGGTGATCAGCCCCAGCATTTT. It is translated as CAWSLGGAGDQPQHF.